A single sample is the source of the 3 T cell receptor beta chains below, sequenced in a study of blood T cell repertoires in COVID-19. The protocol was immunoSEQ multiplex PCR, while the TCRdb copy is restricted to in-frame clones and leaves out a portion. The repertoire holds 150,000 or so clones, with roughly 86% as singletons. Source material: peripheral blood. The receptor set was obtained from a woman between 50 and 59 years old with acute or convalescent COVID-19.

V usage is TRBV5-4 and J usage is TRBJ1-3, with TRBD1 matching 8 bases. CDR3 size: 15 residues. With 3 bases clipped from V and 0 bases from J, the junction kept 2 bases outside the gene matches. Per germline, CDR1 SGHNT and CDR2 YYREEE (reference sequence). The CDR3 region is CASSSDRVSGNTIYF. The CDR3 bases are TGTGCCAGCAGCTCGGACAGGGTCTCTGGAAACACCATATATTTT. The full variable domain, in which reference TRBV5-4 and TRBJ1-3 provide the parts outside the CDR3, is ETGVTQSPTHLIKTRGQQVTLRCSSQSGHNTVSWYQQALGQGPQFIFQYYREEENGRGNFPPRFSGLQFPNYSSELNVNALELDDSALYLCASSSDRVSGNTIYFGEGSWLTVV.

The V call is TRBV7-3, the J call TRBJ2-1; 10 bases align to TRBD2. The J segment lost 4 bases and the V segment lost 1 base, leaving 4 bases of the junction unmatched. The CDR3 has 16 amino acids. From germline, CDR1 is SGHTA and CDR2 FQGTGA. The CDR3 DNA reads TGTGCCAGCAGCTTAATGGGAGCGGGGGGGTACAATGAGCAGTTCTTC. Translation gives CASSLMGAGGYNEQFF. Together with reference TRBV7-3 and TRBJ2-1, the CDR3 gives the full variable domain: GAGVSQTPSNKVTEKGKYVELRCDPISGHTALYWYRQSLGQGPEFLIYFQGTGAADDSGLPNDRFFAVRPEGSVSTLKIQRTERGDSAVYLCASSLMGAGGYNEQFFGPGTRLTVL.

The rearrangement links TRBV5-1 to TRBJ1-1; D unresolved. This CDR3 region has 14 residues. V was pared by 4 bases and J by 1 base, with 11 bases between. Germline V gives CDR1 SGHRS, CDR2 YFSETQ. This chain's CDR3 is CASSPGGRNTEAFF. Here the CDR3 DNA reads TGCGCCAGCAGCCCGGGAGGGAGGAACACTGAAGCTTTCTTT.